The next 15 T cell receptor beta chains were all read from a single sample in a study of breast tumors, draining lymph nodes, adjacent tissues. One entry per CDR3 protein, called by TCRdb with MiXCR from the multiplex PCR reads. This table has 20,000 to 25,000 distinct CDR3 sequences, approximately 64% appearing once. What was sequenced was tumor-adjacent breast tissue. These receptors were collected from a female donor with breast cancer. Some clones in this sample may be carry-over from other donors' samples.

In this sample, this clonotype turned up many times. The chain employs TRBV18 and TRBJ2-1; 7 nucleotides agree with TRBD1. CDR3 length: 18 residues. In germline, CDR1 is KGHSH, CDR2 LQKENI. With 3 bases clipped from V and 0 bases from J, the junction kept 11 bases outside the gene matches. As DNA, the CDR3 is TGTGCCAGCTCACCGTCCATTACGACAGGGAGCTCCTACAATGAGCAGTTCTTC. This encodes CASSPSITTGSSYNEQFF.

A remark on this clonotype: This likely comes from a read error, as the CDR3 has no conserved phenylalanine or tryptophan at its end. This rearrangement joins TRBV20-1 to TRBJ1-1; a weak D match, TRBD1 (6 bases). The germline V gene encodes CDR1 DFQATT and CDR2 SNEGSKA (reference sequence). The length of the CDR3 is 15 residues. Trimming shortened V by 1 base and J by 3 bases, and 15 bases separated the two germline ends. CDR3 nucleotides: TGCAGTGCTAGAGTTAAAGGGGGTTTTGACACTGAAGCTTTCCTT. It yields the protein CSARVKGGFDTEAFL.

The V gene is TRBV6-1, the J gene TRBJ2-1, with TRBD2 as a possible D gene (6 bases). V dropped 1 base and J dropped 7 bases, with 14 bases sitting between them. Germline V gene data show CDR1 as MNHNS and CDR2 as SASEGT. The CDR3 covers 15 residues. The CDR3 protein is CASSEVEGAANEQFF. The CDR3 region has the DNA TGTGCCAGCAGTGAAGTGGAGGGAGCAGCAAATGAGCAGTTCTTC.

The chain recombines TRBV29-1 with TRBJ2-1; D remains unclear. Trimming removed 3 bases at V and 3 bases at J, with 6 bases between. The CDR3 is made up of 12 amino acids. The germline V gene has CDR1 SQVTM and CDR2 ANQGSEA. The CDR3 is CSVDVGYNEQFF. The CDR3 bases are TGCAGCGTTGACGTCGGCTACAATGAGCAGTTCTTC.

Here the CDR3 reads CASSPPGGSNQPQYF. DNA for the CDR3: TGTGCCAGCAGCCCGCCTGGTGGGAGCAATCAGCCCCAGTACTTC. The gene calls are TRBV11-2 and TRBJ2-5; TRBD2 might be the D (5 bases). CDR1 is SGHAT and CDR2 is FQNNGV in the germline V gene. The CDR3 has 15 residues. Trimming stripped 5 bases from V and 9 bases from J, with 22 bases between.

The chain joins TRBV5-6 to TRBJ1-6; D ambiguous. CDR1 is SGHDT, CDR2 YYEEEE, per germline. The V end lost 0 bases, the J end lost 8 bases, and 9 bases lay between the germline ends. This CDR3 is built from 14 residues. The CDR3 DNA sequence: TGTGCCAGCAGCTTGGGGCAGGCGTATTCACCCCTCCACTTT. This encodes CASSLGQAYSPLHF.

This clonotype was seen repeatedly, ten times or more. The chain links TRBV29-1 to TRBJ1-1; D is unclear. V was cut by 5 bases and J by 1 base, with 11 bases left in between. CDR1 is SQVTM and CDR2 is ANQGSEA in the germline V gene. The CDR3 has 13 residues. CDR3 amino acids: CSVQVGQNTEAFF. The DNA for the CDR3 is TGCAGCGTTCAGGTCGGGCAGAACACTGAAGCTTTCTTT. The whole variable domain, remainder taken from reference TRBV29-1 and TRBJ1-1, is SAVISQKPSRDICQRGTSLTIQCQVDSQVTMMFWYRQQPGQSLTLIATANQGSEATYESGFVIDKFPISRPNLTFSTLTVSNMSPEDSSIYLCSVQVGQNTEAFFGQGTRLTVV.

V and J are TRBV20-1 and TRBJ1-2; 7 positions match TRBD1. Germline CDR1 DFQATT, CDR2 SNEGSKA (reference sequence). The ends lost 6 bases at V and 5 bases at J; junction bases unmatched: 15. The CDR3 has 15 amino acids. The CDR3 DNA is TGCAGTGCCAGCAGCTTTGGGACAGCGCTTTATGGCTACACCTTC. Translation: CSASSFGTALYGYTF.

This rearrangement joins TRBV7-9 to TRBJ1-5, with a tentative D call TRBD1 (6 bases). The CDR3 length is 15 residues. Germline V lookup: CDR1 SEHNR, CDR2 FQNEAQ (reference sequence). With 4 bases removed from V and 2 bases from J, the gap between germline ends came to 12 bases. The chain's CDR3 is CASSSGDGGNQPQHF. The CDR3 DNA reads as TGTGCCAGCAGCTCAGGGGACGGAGGCAATCAGCCCCAGCATTTT.

The chain is built from TRBV27 and TRBJ2-7; D might be TRBD1 (7 bases). Germline V CDR1 and CDR2: MNHEY, SMNVEV (reference sequence). Trimming took 3 bases from V and 7 from J, leaving 16 bases between them. The CDR3 sequence is 14 residues long. CDR3 loop: CASSFRGALYEQYF. The DNA for the CDR3 is TGTGCCAGCAGTTTCAGGGGGGCCTTGTATGAGCAGTACTTC.

The chain links TRBV13 to TRBJ2-1, with a tentative D call TRBD1 (6 bases). Deletions cut 5 bases from V and 8 bases from J, with 16 bases between. This CDR3 has 14 residues. Germline values: CDR1 PRHDT, CDR2 FYEKMQ (reference sequence). The CDR3 is CASSLKSGVDEQFF. The CDR3 DNA is TGTGCCAGCAGCCTAAAATCAGGGGTGGATGAGCAGTTCTTC. The whole variable domain, remainder taken from reference TRBV13 and TRBJ2-1, is AAGVIQSPRHLIKEKRETATLKCYPIPRHDTVYWYQQGPGQDPQFLISFYEKMQSDKGSIPDRFSAQQFSDYHSELNMSSLELGDSALYFCASSLKSGVDEQFFGPGTRLTVL.

The V call is TRBV7-2, the J call TRBJ2-7, with 10 positions matching TRBD2. This CDR3 has 17 residues. J was trimmed by 3 bases and V by 4 bases; bases with no gene match: 12. CDR1 and CDR2 from the germline V gene are SGHTA and FQGNSA. The DNA of the CDR3 is TGTGCCAGCAGCTCCCCCTCTATGAGCGGGAGGGTCTACGAGCAGTACTTC. This translates into CASSSPSMSGRVYEQYF.

The table lists this clonotype with many counts. A much larger clone differs by one base, so this may be a read error. The rearrangement uses TRBV3-1 and TRBJ2-2; D remains ambiguous. In germline, CDR1 is LGHDT, CDR2 YNNKEL (reference sequence). The CDR3 has 13 amino acids. The CDR3 loop is CPSSQRVTGELFF. The CDR3 nucleotides read TGTCCCAGCAGCCAAAGAGTCACCGGGGAGCTGTTTTTT.

This chain links TRBV4-2 with TRBJ2-1; 11 bases are a match to TRBD1. Trimming cost V 6 bases and J 5 bases; bases outside gene matches: 9. CDR3 length equals 16 residues. The germline V gene has CDR1 LGHNA and CDR2 YNFKEQ. The CDR3 DNA sequence: TGTGCCAGCAGTCAACCAGGACAGGGGGCGGACAATGAGCAGTTCTTC. Translation: CASSQPGQGADNEQFF.

The genes are TRBV29-1 and TRBJ2-7, with D unclear. The assigned J gene may be wrong: the sequence end matches TRBJ2-5 better. The germline gives CDR1 SQVTM, CDR2 ANQGSEA. The CDR3 has 13 residues. The CDR3 loop reads CSVEHSGPETQYF. The CDR3 bases are TGCAGCGTTGAACATTCCGGCCCAGAGACCCAGTACTTC.